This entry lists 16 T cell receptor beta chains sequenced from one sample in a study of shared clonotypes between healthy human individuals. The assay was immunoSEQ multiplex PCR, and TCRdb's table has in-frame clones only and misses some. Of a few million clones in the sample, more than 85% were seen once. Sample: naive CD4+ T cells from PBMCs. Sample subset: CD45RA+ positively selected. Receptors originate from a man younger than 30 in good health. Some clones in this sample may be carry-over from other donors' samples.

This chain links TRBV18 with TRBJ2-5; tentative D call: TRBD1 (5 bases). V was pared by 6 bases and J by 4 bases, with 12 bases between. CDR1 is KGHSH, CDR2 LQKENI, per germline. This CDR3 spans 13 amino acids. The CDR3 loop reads CASSKGVGETQYF. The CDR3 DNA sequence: TGTGCCAGCTCTAAAGGGGTCGGAGAGACCCAGTACTTC. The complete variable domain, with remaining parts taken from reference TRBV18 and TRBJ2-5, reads NAGVMQNPRHLVRRRGQEARLRCSPMKGHSHVYWYRQLPEEGLKFMVYLQKENIIDESGMPKERFSAEFPKEGPSILRIQQVVRGDSAAYFCASSKGVGETQYFGPGTRLLVL.

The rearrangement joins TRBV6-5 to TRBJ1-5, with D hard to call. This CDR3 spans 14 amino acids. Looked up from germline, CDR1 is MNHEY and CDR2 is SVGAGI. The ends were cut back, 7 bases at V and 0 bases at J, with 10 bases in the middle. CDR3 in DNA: TGTGCCAGCAAGCCGGACTATAGCAATCAGCCCCAGCATTTT. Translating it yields CASKPDYSNQPQHF.

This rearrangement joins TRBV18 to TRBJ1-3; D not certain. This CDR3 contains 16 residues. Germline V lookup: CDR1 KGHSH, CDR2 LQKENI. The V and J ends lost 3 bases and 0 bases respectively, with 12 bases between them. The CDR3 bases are TGTGCCAGCTCACCTTCCGGGGTTCACTCTGGAAACACCATATATTTT. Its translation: CASSPSGVHSGNTIYF.

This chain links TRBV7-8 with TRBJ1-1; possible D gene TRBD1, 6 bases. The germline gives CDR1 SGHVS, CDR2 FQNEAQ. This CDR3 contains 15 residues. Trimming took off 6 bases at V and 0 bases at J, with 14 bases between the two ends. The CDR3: CASSVGGALNTEAFF. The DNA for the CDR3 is TGTGCCAGCAGTGTGGGGGGGGCCTTGAACACTGAAGCTTTCTTT. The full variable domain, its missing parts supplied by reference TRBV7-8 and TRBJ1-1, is GAGVSQSPRYKVAKRGQDVALRCDPISGHVSLFWYQQALGQGPEFLTYFQNEAQLDKSGLPSDRFFAERPEGSVSTLKIQRTQQEDSAVYLCASSVGGALNTEAFFGQGTRLTVV.

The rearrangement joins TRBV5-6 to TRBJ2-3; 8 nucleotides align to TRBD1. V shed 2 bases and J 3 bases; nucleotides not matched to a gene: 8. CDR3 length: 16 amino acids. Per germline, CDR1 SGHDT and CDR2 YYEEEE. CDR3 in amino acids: CASSFTGGFRTDTQYF. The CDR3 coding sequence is TGTGCCAGCAGCTTTACAGGGGGATTCCGTACAGATACGCAGTATTTT.

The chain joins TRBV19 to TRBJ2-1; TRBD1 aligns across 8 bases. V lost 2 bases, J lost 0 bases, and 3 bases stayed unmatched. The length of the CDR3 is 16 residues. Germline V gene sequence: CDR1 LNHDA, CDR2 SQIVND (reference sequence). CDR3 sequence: CASSIWTGSSYNEQFF. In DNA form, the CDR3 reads TGTGCCAGTAGTATATGGACAGGGAGCTCCTACAATGAGCAGTTCTTC.

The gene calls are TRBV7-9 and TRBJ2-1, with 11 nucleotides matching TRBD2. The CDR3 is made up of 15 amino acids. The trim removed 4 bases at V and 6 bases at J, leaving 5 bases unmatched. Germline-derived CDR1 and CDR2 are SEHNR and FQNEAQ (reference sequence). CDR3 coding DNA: TGTGCCAGCAGCTCCCCCCTAGCGGGAGGCAATGAGCAGTTCTTC. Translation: CASSSPLAGGNEQFF.

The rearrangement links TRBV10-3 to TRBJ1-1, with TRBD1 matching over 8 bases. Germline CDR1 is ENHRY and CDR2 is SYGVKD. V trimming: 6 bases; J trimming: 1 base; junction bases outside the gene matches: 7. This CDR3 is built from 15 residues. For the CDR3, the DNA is TGTGCCATCAGGGACAGGGAAAGCGGGAACACTGAAGCTTTCTTT. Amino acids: CAIRDRESGNTEAFF.

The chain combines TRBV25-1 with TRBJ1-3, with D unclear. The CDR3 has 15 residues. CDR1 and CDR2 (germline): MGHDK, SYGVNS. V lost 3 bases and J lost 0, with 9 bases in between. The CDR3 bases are TGTGCCAGCAGTGATCTAGTCCGCTCTGGAAACACCATATATTTT. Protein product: CASSDLVRSGNTIYF.

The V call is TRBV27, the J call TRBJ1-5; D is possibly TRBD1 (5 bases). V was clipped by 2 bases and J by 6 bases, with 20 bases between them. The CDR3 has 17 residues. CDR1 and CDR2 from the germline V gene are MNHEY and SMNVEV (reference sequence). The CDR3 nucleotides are TGTGCCAGCAGTTTACTAGGGGCATCCCTGGACTCTCAGCCCCAGCATTTT. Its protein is CASSLLGASLDSQPQHF.

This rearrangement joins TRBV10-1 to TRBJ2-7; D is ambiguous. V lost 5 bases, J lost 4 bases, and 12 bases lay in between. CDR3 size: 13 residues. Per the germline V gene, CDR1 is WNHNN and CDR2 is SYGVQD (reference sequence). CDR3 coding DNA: TGCGCCAGCAGTACCCCGGGCGGATACGAGCAGTACTTC. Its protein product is CASSTPGGYEQYF.

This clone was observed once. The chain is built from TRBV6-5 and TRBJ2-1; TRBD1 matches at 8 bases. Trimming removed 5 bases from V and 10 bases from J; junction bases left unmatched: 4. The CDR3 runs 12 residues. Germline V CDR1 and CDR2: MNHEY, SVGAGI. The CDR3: CASSQQGEEQFF. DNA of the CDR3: TGTGCCAGCAGTCAACAGGGGGAAGAGCAGTTCTTC.

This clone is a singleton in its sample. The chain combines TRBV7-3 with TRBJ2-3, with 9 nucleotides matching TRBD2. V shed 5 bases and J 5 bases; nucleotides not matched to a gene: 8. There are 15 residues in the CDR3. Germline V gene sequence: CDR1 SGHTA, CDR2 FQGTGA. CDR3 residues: CASSVSGSGGDTQYF. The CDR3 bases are TGTGCCAGCAGCGTTAGCGGGAGTGGGGGAGATACGCAGTATTTT.

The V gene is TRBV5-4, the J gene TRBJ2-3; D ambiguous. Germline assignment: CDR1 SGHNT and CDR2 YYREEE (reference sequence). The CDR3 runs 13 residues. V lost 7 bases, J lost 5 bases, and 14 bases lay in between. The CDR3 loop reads CASQLRPEDTQYF. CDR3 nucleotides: TGTGCCAGCCAACTTAGACCGGAAGATACGCAGTATTTT.

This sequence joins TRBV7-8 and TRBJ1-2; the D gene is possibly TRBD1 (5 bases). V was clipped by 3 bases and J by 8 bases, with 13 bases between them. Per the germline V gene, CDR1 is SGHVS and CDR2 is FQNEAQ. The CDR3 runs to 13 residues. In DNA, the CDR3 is TGTGCCAGCAGCTTCTTCCAGGGTGCCGGCTACACCTTC. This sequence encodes CASSFFQGAGYTF.

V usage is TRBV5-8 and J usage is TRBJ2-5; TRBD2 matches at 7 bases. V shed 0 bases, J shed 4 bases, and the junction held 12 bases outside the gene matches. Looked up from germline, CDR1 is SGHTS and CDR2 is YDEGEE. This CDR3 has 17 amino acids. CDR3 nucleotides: TGTGCCAGCAGCTTGGCCGAGGTGAGCGGGAAGAGAGAGACCCAGTACTTC. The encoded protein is CASSLAEVSGKRETQYF. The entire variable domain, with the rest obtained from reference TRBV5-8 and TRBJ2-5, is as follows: EAGVTQSPTHLIKTRGQQATLRCSPISGHTSVYWYQQALGLGLQFLLWYDEGEERNRGNFPPRFSGRQFPNYSSELNVNALELEDSALYLCASSLAEVSGKRETQYFGPGTRLLVL.